What follows are 14 T cell receptor beta chains derived from one specimen sequenced in a study of blood T cell repertoires in COVID-19. Measured with immunoSEQ multiplex PCR; TCRdb has only the in-frame clones, and not every one. The sample contains approximately 300,000 clones, about 87% of which appear only once. The sequenced sample consisted of peripheral blood. The receptors come from a woman aged 35 to 49 with acute or convalescent COVID-19.

The chain employs TRBV30 and TRBJ1-2; TRBD1 aligns across 10 bases. Germline CDR1 GTSNPN, CDR2 SVGIG (reference sequence). CDR3 length: 13 residues. J gave up 7 bases and V 5 bases, and 7 bases lay outside the gene matches. CDR3 loop: CAWDGGQGFGYTF. CDR3 in DNA: TGTGCCTGGGACGGGGGACAGGGGTTTGGCTACACCTTC.

This clone was detected once. The chain carries TRBV7-8 and TRBJ1-2; D possibly corresponds to TRBD1 (6 bases). The CDR3 consists of 14 residues. The V gene lost 1 base and the J gene lost 8 bases, with 14 bases spanning the gap. In germline, CDR1 is SGHVS, CDR2 FQNEAQ. The CDR3 DNA sequence: TGTGCCAGCAGCTTAGACAGGGTATCGGAAGGCTACACCTTC. Residues: CASSLDRVSEGYTF. The full variable domain, completed using reference TRBV7-8 and TRBJ1-2, is GAGVSQSPRYKVAKRGQDVALRCDPISGHVSLFWYQQALGQGPEFLTYFQNEAQLDKSGLPSDRFFAERPEGSVSTLKIQRTQQEDSAVYLCASSLDRVSEGYTFGSGTRLTVV.

The rearrangement joins TRBV18 to TRBJ1-4; 8 bases agree with TRBD1. J gave up 6 bases and V 0 bases, and 3 bases lay outside the gene matches. In germline, CDR1 is KGHSH, CDR2 LQKENI. The CDR3 has 15 residues. CDR3 nucleotides: TGTGCCAGCTCACCACCGGGCAGGGGGCATGAAAAACTGTTTTTT. This gives the protein CASSPPGRGHEKLFF.

CDR3: CASSSGQGRHQPQHF. The CDR3 coding sequence is TGTGCCAGCAGCTCGGGACAGGGAAGGCATCAGCCCCAGCATTTT. V gene TRBV2 combines with J gene TRBJ1-5; TRBD1 aligns across 9 bases. Germline V gives CDR1 SNHLY, CDR2 FYNNEI. Germline trimming cut 6 bases from V and 5 bases from J; bases unmatched to any gene: 8. CDR3 length: 15 residues.

This chain links TRBV5-1 with TRBJ2-5; TRBD2 matches 13 bases. The ends lost 3 bases at V and 4 bases at J; junction bases unmatched: 6. CDR3 length equals 16 residues. Germline values: CDR1 SGHRS, CDR2 YFSETQ. CDR3 residues: CASSSTGLAGVETQYF. The CDR3 nucleotides read TGCGCCAGCAGCTCCACCGGACTAGCGGGGGTAGAGACCCAGTACTTC. The whole variable domain, remainder taken from reference TRBV5-1 and TRBJ2-5, is KAGVTQTPRYLIKTRGQQVTLSCSPISGHRSVSWYQQTPGQGLQFLFEYFSETQRNKGNFPGRFSGRQFSNSRSEMNVSTLELGDSALYLCASSSTGLAGVETQYFGPGTRLLVL.

CDR3 amino acids: CASSPSIVRGDYGYTF. The CDR3 region has the DNA TGCGCCAGCAGTCCTAGTATTGTCCGGGGGGACTATGGCTACACCTTC. The chain has TRBV4-1 and TRBJ1-2, with D perhaps TRBD1 (5 bases). The V gene's germline CDR1 is MGHRA and CDR2 YSYEKL. This CDR3 is built from 16 residues. V dropped 6 bases and J dropped 3 bases, with 20 bases sitting between them.

The chain combines TRBV6-6 with TRBJ1-2; tentatively, D is TRBD1 (5 bases). The length of the CDR3 is 13 residues. Germline V CDR1 and CDR2: MNHNY, SVGAGI (reference sequence). The germline V and J ends were trimmed by 7 bases and 4 bases, with 13 bases remaining between them. Here the CDR3 DNA reads TGTGCCAGCACCGGGACGGGAGGCTATGGCTACACCTTC. It yields the protein CASTGTGGYGYTF.

The CDR3 protein is CATSGAPGQGDTEAFF. CDR3 nucleotides: TGTGCCACCAGTGGGGCCCCGGGACAGGGGGACACTGAAGCTTTCTTT. The V call is TRBV24-1, the J call TRBJ1-1; TRBD1 matches at 11 bases. J lost 3 bases, V lost 5 bases, and 7 bases had no gene match. Germline V CDR1 and CDR2: KGHDR, SFDVKD. The CDR3 spans 16 residues.

Comments on this clone: This same CDR3 is encoded by further DNA sequences in the sample. The V and J genes are TRBV12-3 or TRBV12-4 and TRBJ1-1, with unresolved D. This CDR3 is 12 amino acids long. The V end lost 3 bases, the J end lost 4 bases, and 6 bases lay between the germline ends. The CDR3: CASSFRVTEAFF. CDR3 nucleotide sequence: TGTGCCAGCAGTTTCCGGGTCACTGAAGCTTTCTTT.

DNA of the CDR3: TGTGCCAGCAGCGTCAGGGACTATGGCTACACCTTC. Translating it yields CASSVRDYGYTF. The rearrangement joins TRBV9 to TRBJ1-2; tentatively, D is TRBD1 (5 bases). Germline CDR1 and CDR2: SGDLS and YYNGEE. Trimming shortened V by 2 bases and J by 3 bases, and 5 bases separated the two germline ends. CDR3 size: 12 residues.

This clone was counted between two and nine times. J is TRBJ1-5 and V is TRBV6-6; 9 bases align to TRBD1. The length of the CDR3 is 16 residues. Trimming removed 4 bases from V and 6 bases from J; junction bases left unmatched: 10. Germline-derived CDR1 and CDR2 are MNHNY and SVGAGI (reference sequence). CDR3 sequence (DNA): TGTGCCAGCAGTTCGATGAACAGGGGGCGAGTTCAGCCCCAGCATTTT. It codes for CASSSMNRGRVQPQHF.

The V gene is TRBV12-3 or TRBV12-4, the J gene TRBJ2-4; TRBD2 might be the D (5 bases). This CDR3 region has 13 residues. Trimming took off 6 bases at V and 8 bases at J, with 14 bases between the two ends. The CDR3 protein is CASRDFREDIQYF. The DNA for the CDR3 is TGTGCCAGCAGGGACTTTCGTGAGGACATTCAGTACTTC.

This chain joins TRBV6-5 and TRBJ2-3; 7 nucleotides align to TRBD1. With V trimmed by 6 bases and J by 6 bases, 9 bases remained unmatched. The CDR3 is 14 amino acids. Germline CDR1 MNHEY, CDR2 SVGAGI. The DNA for the CDR3 is TGTGCCAGCAGGCCAGGACAGGCTAGGGATACGCAGTATTTT. This encodes CASRPGQARDTQYF.

This sequence joins TRBV7-2 and TRBJ2-1; D unclear. Germline V gene sequence: CDR1 SGHTA, CDR2 FQGNSA. The CDR3 length is 15 residues. Trimming removed 6 bases from V and 4 bases from J, with 16 bases in between. The CDR3 loop reads CASSLTPTGYNEQFF. The CDR3 DNA follows: TGTGCCAGCAGTTTAACCCCGACTGGTTACAATGAGCAGTTCTTC.